This T cell receptor (beta chain) was observed in a study of cytomegalovirus exposure and HLA in healthy donors. Concerning this clone itself: What it binds is not known.

Germline loops: CDR1 SGHNT, CDR2 YYREEE (reference sequence). The ends were cut back, 4 bases at V and 0 bases at J, with 11 bases in the middle. The CDR3 has 15 residues. 13 Jbeta primers and 60 Vbeta primers were used for the PCR. The method was immunoSEQ multiplex PCR; TCRdb's version includes in-frame clones alone and lacks a portion of them. The data show over 100,000 clones, with roughly 79% seen just once and 7.7% held by the top ten. Points from the study as a whole: In a later analysis, TCR beta V- and J-gene trimming showed a link to a missense DCLRE1C variant. In a later analysis, across HLA loci, associated TCR counts were highest for DRB1, lowest for HLA-C. A list of more than 150 TCR beta chains associated with cytomegalovirus was given. When a later analysis was performed, an Asian-associated ancestry cluster reportedly had fewer N-insertions than the roughly 670-donor mean.

The chain employs TRBV5-4 and TRBJ2-1, with unresolved D. The sample was PBMCs. The source is a woman between 45 and 60 years old in good health and CMV-seropositive. The CDR3 DNA reads TGTGCCAGCAGCCCCCCACCAGGCTCCTACAATGAGCAGTTCTTC. Translating it yields CASSPPPGSYNEQFF.